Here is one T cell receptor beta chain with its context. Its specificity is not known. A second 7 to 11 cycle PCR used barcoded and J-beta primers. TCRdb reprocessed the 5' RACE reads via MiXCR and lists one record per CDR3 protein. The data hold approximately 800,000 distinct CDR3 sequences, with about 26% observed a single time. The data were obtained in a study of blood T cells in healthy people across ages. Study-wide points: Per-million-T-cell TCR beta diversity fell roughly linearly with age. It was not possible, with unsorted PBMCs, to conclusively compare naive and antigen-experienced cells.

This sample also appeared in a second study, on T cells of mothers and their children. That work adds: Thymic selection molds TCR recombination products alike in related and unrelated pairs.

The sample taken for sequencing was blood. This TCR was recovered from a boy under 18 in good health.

The CDR3 nucleotides are TGCGCCAGCAGCCAAGCTACAGGACAGAACTATGGCTACACCTTC. This encodes CASSQATGQNYGYTF. V is TRBV4-1 and J is TRBJ1-2; a possible D gene is TRBD1 (6 bases). Trimming pared 1 base from V and 2 bases from J, leaving 11 bases between. This CDR3 comprises 15 residues. Germline CDR1 reads MGHRA; CDR2 reads YSYEKL.